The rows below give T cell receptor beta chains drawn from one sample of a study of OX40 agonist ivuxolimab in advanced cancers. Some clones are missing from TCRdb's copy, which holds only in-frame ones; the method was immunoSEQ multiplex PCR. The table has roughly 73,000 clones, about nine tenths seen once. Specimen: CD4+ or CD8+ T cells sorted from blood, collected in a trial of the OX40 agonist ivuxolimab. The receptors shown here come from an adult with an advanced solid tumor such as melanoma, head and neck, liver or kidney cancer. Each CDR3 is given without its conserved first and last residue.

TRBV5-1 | ASSPRQGLAKNIQY
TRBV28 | ASTPLPGLAPINEKLF
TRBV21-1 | ASSRGQAYEQY
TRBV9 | ASSGDGNTGELF
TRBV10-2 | ASSVPGNGYGYT
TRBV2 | ASSPDQTGGRGYT
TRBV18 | ASSHRTSGDNEQF
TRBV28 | ASSPAGVAKNIQY
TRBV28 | ASRPRPPDTGELF
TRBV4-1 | ASSQDDRFSSYEQY
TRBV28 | ASGRGSYGYT
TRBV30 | AVQGALGEKLF
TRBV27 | ASWIGTSGKYNEQF
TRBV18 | ASSPPGPHEQY
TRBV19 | ASSSGLGTEAF
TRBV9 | ASSVGNSQETQY
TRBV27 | ASSLSSGPRAEQY